This section outlines one T cell receptor (beta chain) sequence together with its context. This entry comes from a study of T cell changes during pregnancy in multiple sclerosis. Data came from immunoSEQ multiplex PCR; TCRdb stores just in-frame clones and leaves some out. The sample lists about 59,000 clones; less than 95% were seen once. The CDR3 loop spans 13 amino acids. Germline V CDR1 and CDR2: SNHLY, FYNNEI. V lost 5 bases, J lost 6 bases, and 11 bases lay in between. The J gene is TRBJ2-1, the V gene TRBV2, with D possibly TRBD2 on 5 matching bases. The starting material was CD8+ T cells from peripheral blood mononuclear cells, obtained after pregnancy. This receptor was identified in a female donor with multiple sclerosis, enrolled in a pregnancy study. This CDR3 is CASSLSRGNEQFF. CDR3 in DNA: TGTGCCAGCAGTCTTTCTCGGGGCAATGAGCAGTTCTTC.